Listed here are 5 T cell receptor beta chains from one sample, sequenced in a study of shared clonotypes between healthy human individuals. TCRdb's table, derived via immunoSEQ multiplex PCR, lists solely in-frame clones and lacks some. The data hold about 470,000 clones, with roughly 77% observed a single time. Sequencing input: PBMCs. Receptors originate from a woman between 40 and 55 years old in good health. Some clones in this sample may be carry-over from other donors' samples.

The chain joins TRBV18 to TRBJ1-1; a possible D gene is TRBD1 (6 bases). In germline, CDR1 is KGHSH, CDR2 LQKENI. The CDR3 totals 16 residues. Trimming removed 3 bases from V and 0 bases from J, with 14 bases in between. CDR3 coding DNA: TGTGCCAGCTCACCTCCCGTCGGACAGTTGAACACTGAAGCTTTCTTT. As protein: CASSPPVGQLNTEAFF.

The gene calls are TRBV10-3 and TRBJ1-2; D is uncertain. V was pared by 0 bases and J by 4 bases, with 12 bases between. This CDR3 has 15 residues. Germline loops: CDR1 ENHRY, CDR2 SYGVKD. The CDR3 DNA is TGTGCCATCAGTGAGTCGGCGGGCCGGACCTATGGCTACACCTTC. Translating gives CAISESAGRTYGYTF.

The CDR3 spells CASSAGEDYGYTF. CDR3 coding DNA: TGCGCCAGCTCAGCAGGGGAGGACTATGGCTACACCTTC. This rearrangement joins TRBV5-1 to TRBJ1-2; D is perhaps TRBD1 (6 bases). Between the trimmed V and J ends, which lost 7 bases and 3 bases, there was a span of 13 bases. The CDR3 extends over 13 amino acids. Germline-derived CDR1 and CDR2 are SGHRS and YFSETQ.

This clone appeared a few times. This chain uses TRBV1 with TRBJ2-7; the table's D call of TRBD2 was not tested on the DNA. TRBV1 corresponds to a pseudogene. The CDR3 is 14 residues long. The CDR3 coding sequence is TGCACCAGCACCTCCTACGGCGGGCCGGGCGAGCAGTACTTC. Its translation is CTSTSYGGPGEQYF.

The chain joins TRBV19 to TRBJ2-3; D may match TRBD1 or TRBD2 (7 bases each). Germline assignment: CDR1 LNHDA and CDR2 SQIVND (reference sequence). The CDR3 totals 14 residues. Trimming took 6 bases from V and 3 from J, leaving 13 bases between them. In DNA form, the CDR3 reads TGTGCCAGTAGCCCGCAGGGGGGGACAGATACGCAGTATTTT. Encoded protein: CASSPQGGTDTQYF.